A selection of T cell receptor beta chains follows, all from one sample in a study of blood T cell repertoires in COVID-19. The data were produced by immunoSEQ multiplex PCR, yet TCRdb's version contains in-frame clones alone and is incomplete. The data contain 350,000 to 400,000 clones, about 89% of them seen just once; the ten biggest clones take up roughly 0.86%. Sequencing used PBMCs or T cells enriched from blood (not recorded which). The receptors stem from a woman aged 40-49 years who had been exposed to COVID-19. The CDR3 runs from the conserved cysteine through the conserved F or W. A D gene is named only where the DNA matches it firmly.

D gene: TRBD1
V gene: TRBV18
J gene: TRBJ1-1
CDR3 protein: CASSPTRTGANTEAFF

D gene: TRBD2
V gene: TRBV27
J gene: TRBJ2-7
CDR3 protein: CASSLAGGTYEQYF

D gene: .
V gene: TRBV19
J gene: TRBJ1-2
CDR3 protein: CASSPGQNHYGYTF

D gene: .
V gene: TRBV19
J gene: TRBJ2-2
CDR3 protein: CASSLTVSPTNTGELFF

D gene: .
V gene: TRBV18
J gene: TRBJ2-5
CDR3 protein: CASSPSFSGQETQYF

D gene: .
V gene: TRBV19
J gene: TRBJ1-2
CDR3 protein: CASSEGGLWSYGYTF

D gene: .
V gene: TRBV30
J gene: TRBJ1-1
CDR3 protein: CAWSNSLNTEAFF

D gene: .
V gene: TRBV19
J gene: TRBJ1-5
CDR3 protein: CASSTATPNQPQHF

D gene: TRBD2
V gene: TRBV6-5
J gene: TRBJ2-1
CDR3 protein: CASSYLAGGPGEQFF

D gene: .
V gene: TRBV19
J gene: TRBJ2-2
CDR3 protein: CASSGSRLSYTGELFF